This T cell receptor (beta chain) was recorded in a study of glioma-infiltrating T cells. A word on this clonotype: One junction end disagrees with the germline gene, perhaps due to a read error.

Using RNA template, CDR3s of TCR alpha and beta were amplified with iRepertoire arm-PCR. One entry per CDR3 protein, called by TCRdb with MiXCR from the multiplex PCR reads. The sample yields some 160,000 distinct CDR3 sequences, around 42% seen once. The sample taken for sequencing was glioma tissue, nonneoplastic brain tissue, or PBMCs (not recorded which). This clonotype was obtained from a human donor with low-grade glioma or glioblastoma, undergoing nonglioma brain surgery, or in good health (not recorded which).

This CDR3 reads CAISGTPGKKSQPQHF. CDR3 DNA sequence: TGTGCCATCAGTGGAACTCCCGGGAAAAAATCTCAGCCCCAGCATTTT. The chain recombines TRBV6-2 or TRBV6-3 with TRBJ1-5; D gene ambiguous. Germline V gene lookup returns CDR1 MNHEY and CDR2 SVGEGT. This CDR3 has 16 residues.